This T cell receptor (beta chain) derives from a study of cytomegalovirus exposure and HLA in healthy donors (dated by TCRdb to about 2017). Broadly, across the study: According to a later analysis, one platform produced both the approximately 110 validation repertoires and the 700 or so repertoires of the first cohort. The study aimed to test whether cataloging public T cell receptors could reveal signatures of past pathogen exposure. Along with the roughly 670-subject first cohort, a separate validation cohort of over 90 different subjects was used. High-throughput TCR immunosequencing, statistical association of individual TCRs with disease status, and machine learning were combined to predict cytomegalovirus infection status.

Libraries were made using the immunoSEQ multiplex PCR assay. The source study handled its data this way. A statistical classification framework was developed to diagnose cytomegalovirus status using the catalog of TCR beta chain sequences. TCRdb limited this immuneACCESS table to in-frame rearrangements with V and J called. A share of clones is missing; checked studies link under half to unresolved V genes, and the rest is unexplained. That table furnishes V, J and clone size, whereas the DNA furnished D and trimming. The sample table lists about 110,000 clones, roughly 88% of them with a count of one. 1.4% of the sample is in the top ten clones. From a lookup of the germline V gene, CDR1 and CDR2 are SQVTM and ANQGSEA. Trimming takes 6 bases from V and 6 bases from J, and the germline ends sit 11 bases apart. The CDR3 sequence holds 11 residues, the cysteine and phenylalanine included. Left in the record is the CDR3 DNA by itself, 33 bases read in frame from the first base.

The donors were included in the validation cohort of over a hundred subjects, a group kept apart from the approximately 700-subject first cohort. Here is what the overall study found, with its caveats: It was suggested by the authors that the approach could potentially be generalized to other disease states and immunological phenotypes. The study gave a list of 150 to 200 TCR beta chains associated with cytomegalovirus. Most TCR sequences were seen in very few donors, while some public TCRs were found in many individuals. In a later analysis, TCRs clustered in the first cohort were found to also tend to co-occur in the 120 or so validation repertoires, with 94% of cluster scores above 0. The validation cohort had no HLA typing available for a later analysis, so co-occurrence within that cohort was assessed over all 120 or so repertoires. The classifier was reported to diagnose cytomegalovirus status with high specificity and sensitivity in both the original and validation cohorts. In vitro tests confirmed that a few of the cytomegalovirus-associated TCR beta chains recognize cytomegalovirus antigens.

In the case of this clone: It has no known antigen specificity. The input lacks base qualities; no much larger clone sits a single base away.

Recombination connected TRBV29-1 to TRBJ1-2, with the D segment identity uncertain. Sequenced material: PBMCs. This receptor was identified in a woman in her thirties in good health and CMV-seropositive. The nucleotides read TGCAGCGTCCCCGGGGAGGATGGCTACACCTTC. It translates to CSVPGEDGYTF.